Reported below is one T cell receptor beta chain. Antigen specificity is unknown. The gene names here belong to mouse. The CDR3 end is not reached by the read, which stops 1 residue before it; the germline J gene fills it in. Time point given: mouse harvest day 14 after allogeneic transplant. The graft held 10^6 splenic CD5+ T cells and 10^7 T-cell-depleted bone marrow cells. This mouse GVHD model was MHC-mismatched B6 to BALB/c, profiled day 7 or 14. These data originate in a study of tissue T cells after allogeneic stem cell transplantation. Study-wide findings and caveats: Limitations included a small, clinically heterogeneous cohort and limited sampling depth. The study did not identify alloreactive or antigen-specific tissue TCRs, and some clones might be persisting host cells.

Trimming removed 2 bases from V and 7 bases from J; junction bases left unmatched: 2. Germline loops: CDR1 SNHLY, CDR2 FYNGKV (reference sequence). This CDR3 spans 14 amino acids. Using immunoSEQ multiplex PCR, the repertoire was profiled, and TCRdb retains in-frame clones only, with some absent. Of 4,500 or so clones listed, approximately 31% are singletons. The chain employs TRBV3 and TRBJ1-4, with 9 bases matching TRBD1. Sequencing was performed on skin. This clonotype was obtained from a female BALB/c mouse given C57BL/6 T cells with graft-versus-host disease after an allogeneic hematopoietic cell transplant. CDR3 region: CASSLTGGGERLFF. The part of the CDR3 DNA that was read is TGTGCCAGCAGCTTAACAGGGGGCGGCGAAAGATTATTT.